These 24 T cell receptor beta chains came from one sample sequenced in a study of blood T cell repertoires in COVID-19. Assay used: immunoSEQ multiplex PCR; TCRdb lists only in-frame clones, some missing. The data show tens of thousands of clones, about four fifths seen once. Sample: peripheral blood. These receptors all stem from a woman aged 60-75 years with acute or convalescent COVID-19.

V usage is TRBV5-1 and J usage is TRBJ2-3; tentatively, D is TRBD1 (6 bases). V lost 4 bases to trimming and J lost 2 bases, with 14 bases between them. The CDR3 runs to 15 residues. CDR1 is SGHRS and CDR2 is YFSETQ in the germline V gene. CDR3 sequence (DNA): TGCGCCAGCAGCCACGACAGGTTAAACACAGATACGCAGTATTTT. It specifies CASSHDRLNTDTQYF.

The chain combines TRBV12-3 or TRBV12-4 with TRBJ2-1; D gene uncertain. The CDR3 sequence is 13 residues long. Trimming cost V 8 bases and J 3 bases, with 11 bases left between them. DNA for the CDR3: TGTGCCAGCGGAGTTCTTGGCTACAATGAGCAGTTCTTC. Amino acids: CASGVLGYNEQFF.

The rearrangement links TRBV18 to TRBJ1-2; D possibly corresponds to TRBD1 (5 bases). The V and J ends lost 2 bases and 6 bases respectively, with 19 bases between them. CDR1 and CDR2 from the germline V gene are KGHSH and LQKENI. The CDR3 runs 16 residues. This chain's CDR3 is CASSPLGRGGENGYTF. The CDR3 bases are TGTGCCAGCTCACCATTAGGACGCGGAGGGGAGAATGGCTACACCTTC.

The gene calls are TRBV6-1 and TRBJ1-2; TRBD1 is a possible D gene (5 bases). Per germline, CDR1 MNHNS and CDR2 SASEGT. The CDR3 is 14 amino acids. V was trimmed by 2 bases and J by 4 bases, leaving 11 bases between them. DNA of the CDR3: TGTGCCAGCAGTGAACCTGGGGGGGGCTATGGCTACACCTTC. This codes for CASSEPGGGYGYTF.

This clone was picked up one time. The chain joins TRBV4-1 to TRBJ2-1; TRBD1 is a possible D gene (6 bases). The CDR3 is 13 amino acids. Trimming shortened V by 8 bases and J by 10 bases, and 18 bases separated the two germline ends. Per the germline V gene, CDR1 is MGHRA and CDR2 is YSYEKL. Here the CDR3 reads CASGSFPDREQFF. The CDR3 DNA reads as TGCGCCAGCGGATCATTCCCGGACAGAGAGCAGTTCTTC.

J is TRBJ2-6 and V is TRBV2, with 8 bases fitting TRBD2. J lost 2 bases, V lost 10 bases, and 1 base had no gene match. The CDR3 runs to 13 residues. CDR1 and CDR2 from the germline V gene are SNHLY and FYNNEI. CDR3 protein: CATGGAGANVLTF. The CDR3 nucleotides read TGTGCCACGGGGGGGGCTGGGGCCAACGTCCTGACTTTC.

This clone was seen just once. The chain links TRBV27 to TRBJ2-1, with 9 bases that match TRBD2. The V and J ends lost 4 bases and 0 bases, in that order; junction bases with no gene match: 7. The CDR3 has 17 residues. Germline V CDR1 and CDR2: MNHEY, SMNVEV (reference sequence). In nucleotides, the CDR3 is TGTGCCAGCAGTTCCCGAGCGGGAGGTACCTCCTACAATGAGCAGTTCTTC. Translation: CASSSRAGGTSYNEQFF.

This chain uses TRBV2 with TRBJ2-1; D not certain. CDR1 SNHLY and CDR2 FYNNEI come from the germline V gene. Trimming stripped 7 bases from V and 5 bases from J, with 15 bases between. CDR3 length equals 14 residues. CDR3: CASTRGLVNNEQFF. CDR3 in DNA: TGTGCCAGCACCCGAGGATTAGTTAACAATGAGCAGTTCTTC.

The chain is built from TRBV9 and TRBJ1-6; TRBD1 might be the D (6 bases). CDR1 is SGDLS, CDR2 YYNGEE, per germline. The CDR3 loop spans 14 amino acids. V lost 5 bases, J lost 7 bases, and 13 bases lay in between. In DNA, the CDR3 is TGTGCCAGCAGGGGGACAACCACCAATTCACCCCTCCACTTT. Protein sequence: CASRGTTTNSPLHF.

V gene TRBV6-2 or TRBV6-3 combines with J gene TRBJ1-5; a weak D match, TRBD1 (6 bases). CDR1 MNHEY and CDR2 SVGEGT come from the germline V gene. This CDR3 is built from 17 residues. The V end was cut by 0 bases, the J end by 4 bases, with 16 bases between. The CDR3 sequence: CASSYSLERGANQPQHF. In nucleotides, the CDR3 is TGTGCCAGCAGTTACTCGCTAGAGCGGGGGGCAAATCAGCCCCAGCATTTT.

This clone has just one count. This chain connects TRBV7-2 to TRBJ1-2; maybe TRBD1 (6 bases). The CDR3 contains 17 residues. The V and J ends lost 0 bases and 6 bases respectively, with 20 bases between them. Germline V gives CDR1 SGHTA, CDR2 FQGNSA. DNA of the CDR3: TGTGCCAGCAGCTTAGCCACAGCAGGGGTTGGGGGGGATGGCTACACCTTC. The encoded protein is CASSLATAGVGGDGYTF.

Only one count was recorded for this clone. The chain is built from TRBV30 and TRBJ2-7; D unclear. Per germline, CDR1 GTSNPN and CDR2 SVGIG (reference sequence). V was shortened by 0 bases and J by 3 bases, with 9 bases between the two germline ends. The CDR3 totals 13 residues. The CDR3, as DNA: TGTGCCTGGAGTGTAGGAGTGATCTACGAGCAGTACTTC. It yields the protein CAWSVGVIYEQYF.

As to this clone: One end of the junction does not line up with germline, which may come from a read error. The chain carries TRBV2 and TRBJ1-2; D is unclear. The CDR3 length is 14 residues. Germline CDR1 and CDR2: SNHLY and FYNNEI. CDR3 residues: CASSELRDKSPNVF. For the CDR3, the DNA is TGTGCCAGCAGTGAATTACGAGACAAAAGCCCAAATGTCTTC.

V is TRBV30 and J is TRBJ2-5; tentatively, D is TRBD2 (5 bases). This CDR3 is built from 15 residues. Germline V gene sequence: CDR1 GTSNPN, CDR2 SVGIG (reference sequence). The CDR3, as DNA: TGTGCGACGAGGTTAGCGTCTCCTCCCCCAGAGACCCAGTACTTC. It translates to CATRLASPPPETQYF.

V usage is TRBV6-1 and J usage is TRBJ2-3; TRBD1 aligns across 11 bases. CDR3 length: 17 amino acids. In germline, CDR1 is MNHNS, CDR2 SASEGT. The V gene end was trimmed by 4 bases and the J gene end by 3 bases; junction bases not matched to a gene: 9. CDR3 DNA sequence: TGTGCCAGCAGTGCCAGTTTCGGACAGGGGGCAACAGATACGCAGTATTTT. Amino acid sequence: CASSASFGQGATDTQYF.

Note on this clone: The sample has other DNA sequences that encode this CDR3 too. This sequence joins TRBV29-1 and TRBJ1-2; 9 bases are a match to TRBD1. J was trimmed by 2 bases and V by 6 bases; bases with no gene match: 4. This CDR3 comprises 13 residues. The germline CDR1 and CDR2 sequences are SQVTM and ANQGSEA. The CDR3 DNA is TGCAGCGTAGCCGGGACAGGGAACTATGGCTACACCTTC. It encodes CSVAGTGNYGYTF. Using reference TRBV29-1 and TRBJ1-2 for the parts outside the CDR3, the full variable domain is SAVISQKPSRDICQRGTSLTIQCQVDSQVTMMFWYRQQPGQSLTLIATANQGSEATYESGFVIDKFPISRPNLTFSTLTVSNMSPEDSSIYLCSVAGTGNYGYTFGSGTRLTVV.

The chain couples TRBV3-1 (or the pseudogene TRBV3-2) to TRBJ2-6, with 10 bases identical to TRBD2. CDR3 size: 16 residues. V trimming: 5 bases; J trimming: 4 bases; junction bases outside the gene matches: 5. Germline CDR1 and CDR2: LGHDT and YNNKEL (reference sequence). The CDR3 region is CASSVSGRVGANVLTF. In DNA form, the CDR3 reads TGTGCCAGCAGCGTAAGCGGGAGGGTCGGGGCCAACGTCCTGACTTTC.

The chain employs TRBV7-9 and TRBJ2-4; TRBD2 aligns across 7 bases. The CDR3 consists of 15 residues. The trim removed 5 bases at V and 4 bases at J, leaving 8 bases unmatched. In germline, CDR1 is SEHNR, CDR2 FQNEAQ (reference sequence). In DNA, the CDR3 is TGTGCCAGCAGCACTAGGGGAGGGGCTAAAAACATTCAGTACTTC. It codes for CASSTRGGAKNIQYF.

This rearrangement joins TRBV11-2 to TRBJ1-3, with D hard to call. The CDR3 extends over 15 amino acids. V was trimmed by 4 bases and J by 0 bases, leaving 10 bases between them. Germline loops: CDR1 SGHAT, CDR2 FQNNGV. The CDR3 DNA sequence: TGTGCCAGCAGCTCAGAAATAAACTCTGGAAACACCATATATTTT. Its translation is CASSSEINSGNTIYF. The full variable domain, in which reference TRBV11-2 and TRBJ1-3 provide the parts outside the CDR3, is EAGVAQSPRYKIIEKRQSVAFWCNPISGHATLYWYQQILGQGPKLLIQFQNNGVVDDSQLPKDRFSAERLKGVDSTLKIQPAKLEDSAVYLCASSSEINSGNTIYFGEGSWLTVV.

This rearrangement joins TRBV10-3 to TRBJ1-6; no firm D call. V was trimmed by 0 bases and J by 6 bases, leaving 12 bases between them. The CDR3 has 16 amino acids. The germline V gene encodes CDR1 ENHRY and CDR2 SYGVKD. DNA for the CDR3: TGTGCCATCAGTGAGTCCGGGGTGAGCCTTAATTCACCCCTCCACTTT. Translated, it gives CAISESGVSLNSPLHF.

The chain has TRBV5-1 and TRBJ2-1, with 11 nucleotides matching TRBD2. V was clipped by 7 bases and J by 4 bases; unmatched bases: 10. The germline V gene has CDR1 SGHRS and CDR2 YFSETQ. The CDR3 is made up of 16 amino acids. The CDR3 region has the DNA TGCGCCAGCCTAGCGGGAGGAGGGGGTTCTTACAATGAGCAGTTCTTC. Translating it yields CASLAGGGGSYNEQFF.

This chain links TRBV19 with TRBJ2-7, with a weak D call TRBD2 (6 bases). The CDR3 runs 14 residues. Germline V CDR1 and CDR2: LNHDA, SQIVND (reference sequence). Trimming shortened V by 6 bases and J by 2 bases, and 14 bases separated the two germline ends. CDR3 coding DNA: TGTGCCAGTAGGCCGGGACTGGGGACCTACGAGCAGTACTTC. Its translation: CASRPGLGTYEQYF.

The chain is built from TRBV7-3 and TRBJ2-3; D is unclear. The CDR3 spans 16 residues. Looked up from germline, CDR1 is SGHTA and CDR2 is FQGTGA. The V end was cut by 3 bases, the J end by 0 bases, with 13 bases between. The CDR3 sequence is CASSLTAGASTDTQYF. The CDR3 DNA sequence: TGTGCCAGCAGCTTGACGGCAGGTGCTAGCACAGATACGCAGTATTTT. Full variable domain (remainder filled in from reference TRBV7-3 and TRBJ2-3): GAGVSQTPSNKVTEKGKYVELRCDPISGHTALYWYRQSLGQGPEFLIYFQGTGAADDSGLPNDRFFAVRPEGSVSTLKIQRTERGDSAVYLCASSLTAGASTDTQYFGPGTRLTVL.

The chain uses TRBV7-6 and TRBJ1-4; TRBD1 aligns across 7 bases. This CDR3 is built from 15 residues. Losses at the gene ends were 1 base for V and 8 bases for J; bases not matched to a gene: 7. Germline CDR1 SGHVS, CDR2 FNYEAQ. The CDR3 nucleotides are TGTGCCAGCAGCTTAGGCACAGGGGTGGACGAAAAACTGTTTTTT. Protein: CASSLGTGVDEKLFF.